The 5 T cell receptor beta chains presented below share a single source sample, sequenced in a study of human CD8 memory T cell subsets. Generation of TCR beta libraries used UMI-labeled 5' RACE. TCRdb reprocessed the 5' RACE reads, with one entry per CDR3 protein and no DNA. This repertoire includes more than 9,000 distinct CDR3 sequences. Sequenced sample: CD8+ stem-like memory T cells (TSCM and TCM) sorted from PBMCs. Subset: stem-like memory CD8 T cells (TSTEM), CCR7+ PD-1- TIGIT-. All receptors derive from a human donor in good health.

The gene calls are TRBV7-9 and TRBJ2-7. CDR3 length equals 12 residues. Germline V gives CDR1 SEHNR, CDR2 FQNEAQ (reference sequence). The CDR3 sequence is CASSLTDGEQYF.

The V gene is TRBV13, the J gene TRBJ2-1; no DNA is available, so the TRBD1 call from TCRdb remains unchecked. Per the germline V gene, CDR1 is PRHDT and CDR2 is FYEKMQ (reference sequence). This CDR3 is 15 amino acids long. CDR3: CASSLGKGAYNEQFF. The variable domain in full, with the rest retrieved from reference TRBV13 and TRBJ2-1, is AAGVIQSPRHLIKEKRETATLKCYPIPRHDTVYWYQQGPGQDPQFLISFYEKMQSDKGSIPDRFSAQQFSDYHSELNMSSLELGDSALYFCASSLGKGAYNEQFFGPGTRLTVL.

The V call is TRBV28, the J call TRBJ1-5; TCRdb's D gene call, TRBD1, goes unchecked for lack of DNA. CDR3 length: 14 residues. Germline lookup yields CDR1 MDHEN and CDR2 SYDVKM. CDR3 protein: CASSLSGDYQPQHF.

This clonotype is deemed medium-sized by its frequency. The V and J genes are TRBV4-2 and TRBJ2-2; TCRdb lists TRBD2, though no DNA is available to test this call. Germline V lookup: CDR1 LGHNA, CDR2 YNFKEQ. This CDR3 region has 15 residues. Here the CDR3 reads CASSQDSGGAGELFF.

The chain has TRBV11-2 and TRBJ2-4; TCRdb lists TRBD2, though no DNA is available to test this call. The CDR3 extends over 13 amino acids. Germline V CDR1 and CDR2: SGHAT, FQNNGV. The CDR3 is CASRSGGGNIQYF.